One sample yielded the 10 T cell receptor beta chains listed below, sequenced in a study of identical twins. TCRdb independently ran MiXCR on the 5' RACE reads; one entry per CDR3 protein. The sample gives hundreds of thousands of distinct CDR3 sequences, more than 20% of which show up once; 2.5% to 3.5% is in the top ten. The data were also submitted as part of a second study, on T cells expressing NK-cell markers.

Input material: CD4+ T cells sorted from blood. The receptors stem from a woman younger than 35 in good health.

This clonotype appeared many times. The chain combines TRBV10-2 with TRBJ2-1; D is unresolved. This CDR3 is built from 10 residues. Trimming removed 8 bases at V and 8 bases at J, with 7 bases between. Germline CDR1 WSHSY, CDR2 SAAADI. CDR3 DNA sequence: TGCGCCAGCGGATCTTATGAGCAGTTCTTC. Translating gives CASGSYEQFF.

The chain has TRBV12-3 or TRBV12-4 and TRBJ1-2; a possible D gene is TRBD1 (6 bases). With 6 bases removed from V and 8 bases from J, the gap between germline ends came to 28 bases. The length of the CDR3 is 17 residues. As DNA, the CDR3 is TGTGCCAGCAGGCTGGGGCCAGTAAGTTTACAGGGCGGCGGCTACACCTTC. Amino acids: CASRLGPVSLQGGGYTF.

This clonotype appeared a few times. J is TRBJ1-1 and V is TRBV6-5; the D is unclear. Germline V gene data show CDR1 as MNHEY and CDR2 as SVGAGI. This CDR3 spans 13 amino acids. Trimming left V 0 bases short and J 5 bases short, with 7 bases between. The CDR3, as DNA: TGTGCCAGCAGTTACTCGGGCCAGACTGAAGCTTTCTTT. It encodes CASSYSGQTEAFF.

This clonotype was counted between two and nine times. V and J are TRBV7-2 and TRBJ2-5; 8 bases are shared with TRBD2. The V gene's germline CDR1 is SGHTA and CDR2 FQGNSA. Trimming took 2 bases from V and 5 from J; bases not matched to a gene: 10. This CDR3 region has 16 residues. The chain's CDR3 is CASSLSPGGNTETQYF. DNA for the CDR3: TGTGCCAGCAGCTTATCCCCGGGAGGGAATACGGAGACCCAGTACTTC.

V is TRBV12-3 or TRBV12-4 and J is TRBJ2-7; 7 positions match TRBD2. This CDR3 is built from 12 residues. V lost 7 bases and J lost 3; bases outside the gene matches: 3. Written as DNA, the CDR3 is TGTGCCAGCATGGGGAGGGTCTACGAGCAGTACTTC. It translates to CASMGRVYEQYF.

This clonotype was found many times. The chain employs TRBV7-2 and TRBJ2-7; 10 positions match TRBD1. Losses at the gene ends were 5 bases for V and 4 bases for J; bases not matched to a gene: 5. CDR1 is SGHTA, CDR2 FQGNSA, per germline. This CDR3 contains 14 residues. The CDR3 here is CASSLTGGQYEQYF. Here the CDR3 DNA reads TGTGCCAGCAGCCTGACAGGGGGCCAGTACGAGCAGTACTTC.

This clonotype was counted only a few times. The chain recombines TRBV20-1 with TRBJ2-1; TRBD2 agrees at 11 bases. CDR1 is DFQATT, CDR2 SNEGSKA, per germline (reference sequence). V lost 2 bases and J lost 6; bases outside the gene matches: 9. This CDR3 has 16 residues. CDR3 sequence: CSARPGGSGRVNEQFF. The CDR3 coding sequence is TGCAGTGCTAGACCTGGCGGTAGCGGGAGGGTCAATGAGCAGTTCTTC.

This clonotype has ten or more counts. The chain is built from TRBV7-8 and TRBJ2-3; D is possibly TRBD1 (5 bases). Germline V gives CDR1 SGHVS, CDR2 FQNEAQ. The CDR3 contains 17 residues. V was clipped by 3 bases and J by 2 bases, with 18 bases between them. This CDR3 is CASSLTSDIELTDTQYF. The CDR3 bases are TGTGCCAGCAGCTTGACTTCGGACATCGAACTCACAGATACGCAGTATTTT.

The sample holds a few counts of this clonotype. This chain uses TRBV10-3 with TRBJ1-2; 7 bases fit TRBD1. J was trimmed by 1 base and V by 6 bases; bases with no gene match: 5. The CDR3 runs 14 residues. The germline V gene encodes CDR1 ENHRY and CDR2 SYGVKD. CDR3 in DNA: TGTGCCATCAGGACAGGGTTTATTAACTATGGCTACACCTTC. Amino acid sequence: CAIRTGFINYGYTF.

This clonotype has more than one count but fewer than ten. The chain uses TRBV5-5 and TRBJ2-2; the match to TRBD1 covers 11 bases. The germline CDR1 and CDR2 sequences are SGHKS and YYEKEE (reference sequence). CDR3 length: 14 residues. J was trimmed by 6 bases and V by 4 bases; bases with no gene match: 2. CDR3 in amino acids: CASSPGQGAGELFF. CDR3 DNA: TGTGCCAGCAGCCCGGGACAGGGGGCCGGGGAGCTGTTTTTT.